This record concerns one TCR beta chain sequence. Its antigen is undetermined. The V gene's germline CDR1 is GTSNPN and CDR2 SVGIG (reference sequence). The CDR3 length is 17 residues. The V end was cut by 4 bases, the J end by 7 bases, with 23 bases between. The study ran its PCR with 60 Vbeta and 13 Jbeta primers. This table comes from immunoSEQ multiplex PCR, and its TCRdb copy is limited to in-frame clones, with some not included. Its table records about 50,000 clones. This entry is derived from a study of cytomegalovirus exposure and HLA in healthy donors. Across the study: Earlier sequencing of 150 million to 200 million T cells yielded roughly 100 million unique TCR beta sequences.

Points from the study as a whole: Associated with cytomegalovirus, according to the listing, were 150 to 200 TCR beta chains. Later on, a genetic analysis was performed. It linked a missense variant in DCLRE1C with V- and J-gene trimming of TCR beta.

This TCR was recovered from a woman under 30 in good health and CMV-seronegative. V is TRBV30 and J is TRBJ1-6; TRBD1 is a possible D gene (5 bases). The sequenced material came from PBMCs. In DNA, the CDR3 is TGTGCCTGGAAGGAGTTCAGGGCACAACCCCGAAATTCACCCCTCCACTTT. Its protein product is CAWKEFRAQPRNSPLHF.